The 12 T cell receptor beta chains below all came from one sample that was sequenced in a study of cytomegalovirus exposure and HLA in healthy donors. 13 Jbeta primers and 60 Vbeta primers were used for the PCR. The repertoire was sequenced with immunoSEQ multiplex PCR; TCRdb's copy has only in-frame clones and lacks some. The table has about 170,000 clones, over 70% seen once. What was sequenced was PBMCs. The receptors were gathered from a woman aged 50 to 65 in good health and CMV-seropositive.

This clone has a single count. The rearrangement links TRBV11-2 to TRBJ2-1; TRBD2 aligns across 10 bases. V trimming: 7 bases; J trimming: 9 bases; junction bases outside the gene matches: 18. Looked up from germline, CDR1 is SGHAT and CDR2 is FQNNGV. The CDR3 is made up of 17 amino acids. The CDR3 region has the DNA TGTGCCAGCACCCCAAGGGCTAGCGGGAGCCGGCCCGGTGAGCAGTTCTTC. Its protein is CASTPRASGSRPGEQFF.

V usage is TRBV4-3 and J usage is TRBJ1-1; TRBD1 might be the D (5 bases). The germline V and J ends were trimmed by 1 base and 4 bases, with 19 bases remaining between them. This CDR3 spans 17 amino acids. CDR1 is LGHNA, CDR2 YSLEER, per germline. CDR3 region: CASSQVGQFGGGTEAFF. CDR3 nucleotide sequence: TGCGCCAGCAGCCAAGTGGGGCAGTTTGGGGGGGGCACTGAAGCTTTCTTT.

The chain is built from TRBV5-8 and TRBJ2-3; possible D gene TRBD2, 6 bases. This CDR3 has 16 residues. Trimming shortened V by 0 bases and J by 1 base, and 12 bases separated the two germline ends. Germline V gene data show CDR1 as SGHTS and CDR2 as YDEGEE. For the CDR3, the DNA is TGTGCCAGCAGCTTGGGCGGGGAGTGGGGCACAGATACGCAGTATTTT. It yields the protein CASSLGGEWGTDTQYF.

Concerning this clone itself: Other DNA sequences from this sample encode an identical CDR3 as well. The CDR3 spells CATSRDLQETQYF. CDR3 nucleotide sequence: TGTGCCACCAGCAGAGACCTCCAAGAGACCCAGTACTTC. The rearrangement links TRBV15 to TRBJ2-5; D gene ambiguous. Deletions cut 0 bases from V and 1 base from J, with 3 bases between. The CDR3 has 13 amino acids. Germline CDR1 is LNHNV and CDR2 is YYDKDF (reference sequence).

With respect to this clone: Other DNA sequences in the same sample also yield this CDR3. J is TRBJ1-1 and V is TRBV28; D call uncertain. The length of the CDR3 is 11 residues. Germline V gene data show CDR1 as MDHEN and CDR2 as SYDVKM. Trimming took off 1 base at V and 7 bases at J, with 4 bases between the two ends. The CDR3 nucleotides read TGTGCCAGCAGTTTATACAGTGAAGCTTTCTTT. It specifies CASSLYSEAFF.

V usage is TRBV4-3 and J usage is TRBJ2-7, with D hard to call. Trimming pared 2 bases from V and 2 bases from J, leaving 13 bases between. The CDR3 is 15 residues long. CDR1 and CDR2 (germline): LGHNA, YSLEER. DNA of the CDR3: TGCGCCAGCAGCCAATCGGCAAACAGAGCCTACGAGCAGTACTTC. Amino acids: CASSQSANRAYEQYF.

This clone showed up just a few times. The chain combines TRBV5-1 with TRBJ2-5; 8 bases agree with TRBD2. The V segment lost 2 bases and the J segment 5 bases; nucleotides outside the gene matches: 11. The CDR3 has 16 amino acids. The V gene's germline CDR1 is SGHRS and CDR2 YFSETQ. The chain's CDR3 is CASSFTGAGGGETQYF. The CDR3 DNA reads TGCGCCAGCAGCTTTACGGGGGCTGGCGGGGGGGAGACCCAGTACTTC.

The rearrangement uses TRBV6-5 and TRBJ1-5; the D is unclear. The V end was cut by 8 bases, the J end by 4 bases, with 12 bases between. Germline-derived CDR1 and CDR2 are MNHEY and SVGAGI. The CDR3 spans 13 residues. CDR3: CASRRGRNQPQHF. CDR3 DNA: TGTGCCAGCCGGCGAGGGCGGAATCAGCCCCAGCATTTT.

The chain carries TRBV2 and TRBJ2-5; TRBD1 matches at 9 bases. The CDR3 contains 12 residues. In germline, CDR1 is SNHLY, CDR2 FYNNEI. V gave up 8 bases and J gave up 3 bases; unmatched junction bases: 1. Here the CDR3 DNA reads TGTGCCAGCCGGGACAGGGAAGAGACCCAGTACTTC. Translation: CASRDREETQYF.

J is TRBJ2-2 and V is TRBV14, with D possibly being TRBD1 (6 bases). V was pared by 4 bases and J by 3 bases, with 12 bases between. Germline CDR1 SGHDN, CDR2 FVKESK. There are 15 residues in the CDR3. CDR3: CASSLRGPDTGELFF. CDR3 coding DNA: TGTGCCAGCAGCCTCAGGGGACCGGACACCGGGGAGCTGTTTTTT.

CDR3 amino acids: CASSLSPPGFGSDGYTF. In nucleotides, the CDR3 is TGTGCCAGCAGTTTAAGCCCTCCAGGGTTCGGTTCGGATGGCTACACCTTC. The chain couples TRBV28 to TRBJ1-2, with D possibly matching TRBD1 (5 bases). CDR1 and CDR2 (germline): MDHEN, SYDVKM. The CDR3 is 17 amino acids. Trimming removed 2 bases from V and 6 bases from J, with 22 bases in between.

Remarks on this clone: The same CDR3 also results from other DNA sequences found in this sample. This sequence joins TRBV19 and TRBJ1-2; TRBD1 aligns across 9 bases. The CDR3 covers 14 residues. With V trimmed by 6 bases and J by 0 bases, 2 bases remained unmatched. CDR1 is LNHDA, CDR2 SQIVND, per germline (reference sequence). CDR3 protein: CASSRDRANYGYTF. CDR3 bases: TGTGCCAGTAGCCGGGACAGGGCTAACTATGGCTACACCTTC.